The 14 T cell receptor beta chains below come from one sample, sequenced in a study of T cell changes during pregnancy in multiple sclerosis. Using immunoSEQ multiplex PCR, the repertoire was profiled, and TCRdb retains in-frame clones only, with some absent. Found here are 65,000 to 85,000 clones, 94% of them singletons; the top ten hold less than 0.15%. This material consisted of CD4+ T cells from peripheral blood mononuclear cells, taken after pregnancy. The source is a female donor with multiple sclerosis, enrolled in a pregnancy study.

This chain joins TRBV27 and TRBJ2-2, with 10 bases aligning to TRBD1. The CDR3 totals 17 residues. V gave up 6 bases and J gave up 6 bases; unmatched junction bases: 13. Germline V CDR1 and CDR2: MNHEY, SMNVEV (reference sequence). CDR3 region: CASSFLTGTGESGELFF. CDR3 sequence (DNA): TGTGCCAGCAGCTTTCTAACCGGGACAGGGGAGTCCGGGGAGCTGTTTTTT.

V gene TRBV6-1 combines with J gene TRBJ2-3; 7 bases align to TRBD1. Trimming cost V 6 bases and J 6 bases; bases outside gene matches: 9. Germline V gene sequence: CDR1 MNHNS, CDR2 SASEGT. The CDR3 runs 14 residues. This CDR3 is CASRATGTGDTQYF. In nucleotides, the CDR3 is TGTGCCAGCAGGGCGACAGGGACGGGGGATACGCAGTATTTT.

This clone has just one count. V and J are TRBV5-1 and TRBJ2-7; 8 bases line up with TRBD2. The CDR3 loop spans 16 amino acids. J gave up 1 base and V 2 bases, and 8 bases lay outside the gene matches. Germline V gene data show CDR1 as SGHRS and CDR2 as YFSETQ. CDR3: CASSFSEGLGSYEQYF. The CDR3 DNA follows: TGCGCCAGCAGCTTCTCAGAGGGACTAGGGTCCTACGAGCAGTACTTC.

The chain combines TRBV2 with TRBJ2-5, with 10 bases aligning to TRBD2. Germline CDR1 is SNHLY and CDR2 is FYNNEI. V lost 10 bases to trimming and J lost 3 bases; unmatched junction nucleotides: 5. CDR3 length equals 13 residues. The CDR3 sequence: CANQLAGKETQYF. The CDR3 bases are TGTGCCAACCAACTAGCGGGAAAAGAGACCCAGTACTTC.

DNA for the CDR3: TGTGCCTGGAGTCCCGGGACAGGGGGCGGGAAATCCTACGAGCAGTACTTC. Amino acid sequence: CAWSPGTGGGKSYEQYF. This sequence joins TRBV30 and TRBJ2-7; the match to TRBD1 covers 12 bases. Germline CDR1 and CDR2: GTSNPN and SVGIG (reference sequence). The CDR3 runs to 17 residues. The V segment lost 2 bases and the J segment 1 base; nucleotides outside the gene matches: 9.

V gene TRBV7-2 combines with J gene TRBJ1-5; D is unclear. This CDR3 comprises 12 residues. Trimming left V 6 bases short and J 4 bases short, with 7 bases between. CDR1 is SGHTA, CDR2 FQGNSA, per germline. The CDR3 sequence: CASRADNQPQHF. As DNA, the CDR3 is TGTGCCAGCAGAGCGGATAATCAGCCCCAGCATTTT.

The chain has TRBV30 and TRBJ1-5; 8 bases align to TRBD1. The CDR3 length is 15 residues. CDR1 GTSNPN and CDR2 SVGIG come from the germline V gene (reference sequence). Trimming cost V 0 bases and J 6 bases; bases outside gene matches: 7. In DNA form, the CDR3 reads TGTGCCTGGAGTGTAGGGGACAGGAGGGTTCAGCCCCAGCATTTT. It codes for CAWSVGDRRVQPQHF.

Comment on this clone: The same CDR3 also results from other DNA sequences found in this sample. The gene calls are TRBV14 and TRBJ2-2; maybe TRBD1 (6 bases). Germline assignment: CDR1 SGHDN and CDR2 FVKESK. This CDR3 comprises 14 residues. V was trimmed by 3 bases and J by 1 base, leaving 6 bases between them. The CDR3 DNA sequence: TGTGCCAGCAGCCAGGACAGGAACACCGGGGAGCTGTTTTTT. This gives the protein CASSQDRNTGELFF.

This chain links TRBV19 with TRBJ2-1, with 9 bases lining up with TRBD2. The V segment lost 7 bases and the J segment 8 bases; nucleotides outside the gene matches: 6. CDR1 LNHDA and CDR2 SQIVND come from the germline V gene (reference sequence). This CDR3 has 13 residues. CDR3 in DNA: TGTGCCAGTAAGACTAGCGGAGATGATGAGCAGTTCTTC. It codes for CASKTSGDDEQFF.

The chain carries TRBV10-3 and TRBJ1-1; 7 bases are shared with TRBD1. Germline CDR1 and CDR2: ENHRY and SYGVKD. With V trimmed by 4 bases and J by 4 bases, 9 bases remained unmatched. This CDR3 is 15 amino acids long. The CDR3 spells CAISVSGQGGTEAFF. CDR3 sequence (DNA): TGTGCCATCAGTGTAAGTGGGCAGGGGGGCACTGAAGCTTTCTTT.

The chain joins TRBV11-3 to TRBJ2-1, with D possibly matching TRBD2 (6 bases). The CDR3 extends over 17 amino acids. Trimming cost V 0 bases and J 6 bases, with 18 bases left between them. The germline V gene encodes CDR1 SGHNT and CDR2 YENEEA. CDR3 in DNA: TGTGCCAGCAGCTTAGAAGGATGGGCTAGCGCTCGCAATGAGCAGTTCTTC. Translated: CASSLEGWASARNEQFF. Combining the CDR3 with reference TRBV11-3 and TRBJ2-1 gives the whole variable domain EAGVVQSPRYKIIEKKQPVAFWCNPISGHNTLYWYLQNLGQGPELLIRYENEEAVDDSQLPKDRFSAERLKGVDSTLKIQPAELGDSAVYLCASSLEGWASARNEQFFGPGTRLTVL.

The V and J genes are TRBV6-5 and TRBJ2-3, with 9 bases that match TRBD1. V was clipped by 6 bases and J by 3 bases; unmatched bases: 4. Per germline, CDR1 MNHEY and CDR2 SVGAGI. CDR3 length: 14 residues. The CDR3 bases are TGTGCCAGCAGGACGACAGGGGGAACAGATACGCAGTATTTT. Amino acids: CASRTTGGTDTQYF.

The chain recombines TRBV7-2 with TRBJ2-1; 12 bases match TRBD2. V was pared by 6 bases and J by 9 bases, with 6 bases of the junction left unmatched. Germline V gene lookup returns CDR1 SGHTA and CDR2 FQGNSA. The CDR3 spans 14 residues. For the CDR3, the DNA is TGTGCCAGCAGTCGACTAGCGGGAGCTGGTGAGCAGTTCTTC. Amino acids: CASSRLAGAGEQFF.

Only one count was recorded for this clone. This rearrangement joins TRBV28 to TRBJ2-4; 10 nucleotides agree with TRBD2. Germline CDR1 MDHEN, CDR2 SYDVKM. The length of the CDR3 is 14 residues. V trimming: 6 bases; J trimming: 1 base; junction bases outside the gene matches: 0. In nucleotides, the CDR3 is TGTGCCAGCAGAGCGGGAGGGGCCAAAAACATTCAGTACTTC. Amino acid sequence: CASRAGGAKNIQYF.